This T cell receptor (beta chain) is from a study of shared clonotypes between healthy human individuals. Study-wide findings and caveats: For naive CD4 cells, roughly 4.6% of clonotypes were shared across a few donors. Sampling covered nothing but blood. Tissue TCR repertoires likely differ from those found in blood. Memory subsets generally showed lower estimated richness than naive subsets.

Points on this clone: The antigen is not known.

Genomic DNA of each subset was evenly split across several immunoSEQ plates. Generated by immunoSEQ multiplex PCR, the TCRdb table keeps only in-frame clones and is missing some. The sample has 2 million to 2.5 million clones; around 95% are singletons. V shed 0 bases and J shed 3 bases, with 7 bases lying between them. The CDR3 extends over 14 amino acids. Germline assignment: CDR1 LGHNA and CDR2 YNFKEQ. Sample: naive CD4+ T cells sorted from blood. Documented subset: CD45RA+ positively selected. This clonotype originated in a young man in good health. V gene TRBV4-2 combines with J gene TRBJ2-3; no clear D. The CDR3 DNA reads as TGTGCCAGCAGCCAAGATCTCTTGACAGATACGCAGTATTTT. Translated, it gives CASSQDLLTDTQYF.